The 23 T cell receptor beta chains given below trace back to one sample, sequenced in a study of T cells in Graves' hyperthyroidism and ophthalmopathy (dated by TCRdb to between 2019 and 2020). Preparation of the library involved multiplex PCR. The listed sequencing device is Illumina HiSeq 2000. The TCR beta CDR3 regions were amplified from RNA transcripts. A first-round RT-PCR of the TCR CDR3 used the HTBI primer set with the Qiagen OneStep RT-PCR kit. Using fastp at Q25 and MiXCR, TCRdb reprocessed the public reads and kept productive beta chains. All rows with the same CDR3 protein become a single entry with the most common DNA and genes. Recorded for this sample are around 250,000 distinct CDR3 sequences; about 14% of them occurred a single time. Of the sample, 13% is held by the ten largest clones. Sequences were obtained from blood. The origin of the receptors is a woman in her forties with Graves' hyperthyroidism that later progressed to Graves' ophthalmopathy.

This clonotype was seen ten or more times. V gene TRBV29-1 combines with J gene TRBJ2-1; no clear D gene. Germline assignment: CDR1 SQVTM and CDR2 ANQGSEA. The CDR3 covers 16 residues. With 0 bases removed from V and 0 bases from J, the gap between germline ends came to 12 bases. CDR3 protein: CSVEDQDSSSYNEQFF. Here the CDR3 DNA reads TGCAGCGTTGAAGACCAAGATAGCAGCTCCTACAATGAGCAGTTCTTC.

Ten or more counts support this clonotype. The gene calls are TRBV28 and TRBJ2-1; TRBD2 aligns across 8 bases. This CDR3 is 15 amino acids long. CDR1 is MDHEN and CDR2 is SYDVKM in the germline V gene. The V gene end was trimmed by 9 bases and the J gene end by 3 bases; junction bases not matched to a gene: 10. The CDR3 bases are TGTGCCAGTGGACTCAGCGGGAGTTTCTACAATGAGCAGTTCTTC. Translating it yields CASGLSGSFYNEQFF.

This clonotype came up many times. The J gene is TRBJ2-1, the V gene TRBV7-2; 9 bases align to TRBD2. Per germline, CDR1 SGHTA and CDR2 FQGNSA. Germline trimming cut 2 bases from V and 7 bases from J; bases unmatched to any gene: 6. The CDR3 consists of 15 residues. CDR3 protein: CASSLSLAGSNEQFF. Here the CDR3 DNA reads TGTGCCAGCAGCTTAAGTCTAGCGGGATCAAATGAGCAGTTCTTC.

This clonotype was recorded at least ten times. The chain carries TRBV14 and TRBJ2-2; no reliable D call. From germline, CDR1 is SGHDN and CDR2 FVKESK. The CDR3 has 14 amino acids. Trimming took off 6 bases at V and 2 bases at J, with 10 bases between the two ends. The CDR3 spells CASRSGHNTGELFF. CDR3 nucleotide sequence: TGTGCCAGCAGGTCCGGGCACAACACCGGGGAGCTGTTTTTT.

The V and J genes are TRBV18 and TRBJ2-3; a possible D gene is TRBD1 (5 bases). Trimming pared 1 base from V and 2 bases from J, leaving 10 bases between. The CDR3 length is 15 residues. Germline-derived CDR1 and CDR2 are KGHSH and LQKENI. The CDR3 DNA is TGTGCCAGCTCACCACTGGACAAGTTCACAGATACGCAGTATTTT. Its protein is CASSPLDKFTDTQYF.

At least ten counts were recorded for this clonotype. The rearrangement uses TRBV6-1 and TRBJ2-1, with TRBD2 identical over 9 bases. The length of the CDR3 is 15 residues. From germline, CDR1 is MNHNS and CDR2 SASEGT. Unmatched junction bases numbered 3, after V lost 4 bases and J lost 2 bases. CDR3 DNA sequence: TGTGCCAGCAGTGTAGCGGGAGAAACCTACAATGAGCAGTTCTTC. Translation: CASSVAGETYNEQFF.

This chain links TRBV18 with TRBJ2-7; TRBD1 aligns across 8 bases. This CDR3 has 16 residues. The germline V gene encodes CDR1 KGHSH and CDR2 LQKENI. V trimming: 3 bases; J trimming: 7 bases; junction bases outside the gene matches: 14. CDR3 coding DNA: TGTGCCAGCTCACCTCGGACAGGGAGCCCCCCTGGGGAGCAGTACTTC. It is translated as CASSPRTGSPPGEQYF.

This clonotype was counted ten times or more. The V call is TRBV6-1, the J call TRBJ2-2, with TRBD2 matching 11 bases. This CDR3 comprises 16 residues. Germline V gene data show CDR1 as MNHNS and CDR2 as SASEGT. J lost 1 base, V lost 5 bases, and 3 bases had no gene match. CDR3 DNA sequence: TGTGCCAGCAGTAAAGGACTAGCGGGGAACACCGGGGAGCTGTTTTTT. Translated: CASSKGLAGNTGELFF.

This clonotype has at least ten counts. The chain uses TRBV15 and TRBJ1-4, with a possible D match to TRBD1 (5 bases). Per the germline V gene, CDR1 is LNHNV and CDR2 is YYDKDF (reference sequence). CDR3 length equals 15 residues. Trimming removed 6 bases from V and 4 bases from J, with 15 bases in between. CDR3 nucleotide sequence: TGTGCCACCAGAAACCCGACGGGGGGTAATGAAAAACTGTTTTTT. Its translation: CATRNPTGGNEKLFF.

This clonotype was seen ten or more times. The chain has TRBV3-1 and TRBJ1-1, with D possibly being TRBD1 (5 bases). The CDR3 is 14 residues long. With 8 bases removed from V and 0 bases from J, the gap between germline ends came to 13 bases. CDR1 and CDR2 (germline): LGHDT, YNNKEL (reference sequence). The DNA for the CDR3 is TGTGCCAGCCTTCCGCGGGGCCTGAACACTGAAGCTTTCTTT. Translating it yields CASLPRGLNTEAFF.

The table lists this clonotype with a few counts. This chain links TRBV14 with TRBJ1-3, with a weak D call TRBD1 (5 bases). The CDR3 runs 16 residues. From germline, CDR1 is SGHDN and CDR2 FVKESK. Trimming pared 3 bases from V and 4 bases from J, leaving 16 bases between. This chain's CDR3 is CASSHPGGMIGNTIYF. CDR3 in DNA: TGTGCCAGCAGCCACCCGGGGGGTATGATCGGAAACACCATATATTTT.

This clonotype was detected many times. The gene calls are TRBV11-2 and TRBJ1-4; tentatively, D is TRBD1 (6 bases). V lost 5 bases, J lost 5 bases, and 21 bases lay in between. The CDR3 sequence is 17 residues long. CDR1 and CDR2 from the germline V gene are SGHAT and FQNNGV. CDR3 in DNA: TGTGCCAGCAGCGTCAAAGGGCGGGGGCCCCTCAATGAAAAACTGTTTTTT. It codes for CASSVKGRGPLNEKLFF. Filled out from reference TRBV11-2 and TRBJ1-4, the complete variable domain reads EAGVAQSPRYKIIEKRQSVAFWCNPISGHATLYWYQQILGQGPKLLIQFQNNGVVDDSQLPKDRFSAERLKGVDSTLKIQPAKLEDSAVYLCASSVKGRGPLNEKLFFGSGTQLSVL.

This clonotype was found many times. The chain recombines TRBV11-2 with TRBJ1-3, with D hard to call. Trimming removed 1 base at V and 4 bases at J, with 14 bases between. This CDR3 comprises 16 residues. In germline, CDR1 is SGHAT, CDR2 FQNNGV. CDR3 sequence reads: CASSLVVSSEGNTIYF. For the CDR3, the DNA is TGTGCCAGCAGCTTAGTAGTCAGTTCGGAGGGAAACACCATATATTTT.

The V gene is TRBV7-9, the J gene TRBJ2-2; TRBD2 matches at 13 bases. Germline lookup yields CDR1 SEHNR and CDR2 FQNEAQ (reference sequence). The CDR3 consists of 21 residues. The junction had 18 bases not matched to a gene; V was cut back by 3 bases and J by 5 bases. CDR3 coding DNA: TGTGCCAGCAGCTTCCAAAGGACTAGCGGGAGCTCCGTGGCGTTGACCGGGGAGCTGTTTTTT. Protein: CASSFQRTSGSSVALTGELFF.

This clonotype was counted ten times or more. The rearrangement joins TRBV6-5 to TRBJ1-4; D is uncertain. Germline values: CDR1 MNHEY, CDR2 SVGAGI. V lost 2 bases, J lost 0 bases, and 10 bases lay in between. The CDR3 has 16 amino acids. The CDR3 sequence: CASSYEFPATNEKLFF. The CDR3 DNA reads as TGTGCCAGCAGTTACGAGTTCCCAGCAACTAATGAAAAACTGTTTTTT.

This clonotype was found a few times. The CDR3 region has the DNA TGCAGTGCTATCATTGACAGGGGCAATCAGCCCCAGCATTTT. It yields the protein CSAIIDRGNQPQHF. This chain links TRBV20-1 with TRBJ1-5; 7 positions match TRBD1. Per germline, CDR1 DFQATT and CDR2 SNEGSKA (reference sequence). Trimming removed 4 bases from V and 2 bases from J; junction bases left unmatched: 5. The CDR3 extends over 14 amino acids.

This clonotype was recorded at least ten times. This chain connects TRBV7-9 to TRBJ2-3, with 8 bases identical to TRBD2. J lost 2 bases, V lost 2 bases, and 9 bases had no gene match. The CDR3 totals 17 residues. CDR1 SEHNR and CDR2 FQNEAQ come from the germline V gene (reference sequence). CDR3 region: CASSLPPSGSPTDTQYF. The CDR3 DNA reads as TGTGCCAGCAGCTTACCCCCTAGCGGGTCCCCCACAGATACGCAGTATTTT.

Of note for this clonotype: The CDR3 does not close with the conserved phenylalanine or tryptophan, likely indicating a read error. Because the CDR3's place on the DNA is in doubt, the DNA is left out and the CDR3 is given as listed by TCRdb. This rearrangement joins TRBV7-2 to TRBJ2-1; the table's D call, TRBD1, was not checked against the DNA. The CDR3 sequence runs 17 residues, both termini included. CDR1 and CDR2 from the germline V gene are SGHTA and FQGNSA. The CDR3 spells CVSSLAFGGDDYNEPFV.

This clonotype was observed a handful of times. This sequence joins TRBV6-6 and TRBJ1-2, with D perhaps matching TRBD1 (6 bases). The CDR3 spans 14 residues. V was shortened by 0 bases and J by 9 bases, with 14 bases between the two germline ends. Germline V CDR1 and CDR2: MNHNY, SVGAGI (reference sequence). The CDR3 loop is CASSYSGQSRSYTF. DNA of the CDR3: TGTGCCAGCAGTTACTCGGGACAAAGTAGGAGCTACACCTTC.

The rearrangement uses TRBV2 and TRBJ2-2; 8 nucleotides agree with TRBD1. V shed 6 bases, J shed 2 bases, and the junction held 8 bases outside the gene matches. Per germline, CDR1 SNHLY and CDR2 FYNNEI. The length of the CDR3 is 16 residues. CDR3 nucleotides: TGTGCCAGCAGGCCCCCGGGACAGGCTAACACCGGGGAGCTGTTTTTT. It translates to CASRPPGQANTGELFF.

This clonotype was seen at least ten times. The gene calls are TRBV9 and TRBJ1-5, with D possibly matching TRBD1 (5 bases). V dropped 2 bases and J dropped 2 bases, with 14 bases sitting between them. Germline V gives CDR1 SGDLS, CDR2 YYNGEE. The CDR3 sequence is 16 residues long. CDR3 sequence reads: CASSVDGAGGNQPQHF. The CDR3 DNA follows: TGTGCCAGCAGCGTCGATGGGGCCGGGGGCAATCAGCCCCAGCATTTT. Filled out from reference TRBV9 and TRBJ1-5, the complete variable domain reads DSGVTQTPKHLITATGQRVTLRCSPRSGDLSVYWYQQSLDQGLQFLIQYYNGEERAKGNILERFSAQQFPDLHSELNLSSLELGDSALYFCASSVDGAGGNQPQHFGDGTRLSIL.

This clonotype was seen many times. V gene TRBV11-2 combines with J gene TRBJ2-2; 8 bases line up with TRBD2. Germline lookup yields CDR1 SGHAT and CDR2 FQNNGV. The CDR3 extends over 20 amino acids. The junction had 15 bases not matched to a gene; V was cut back by 1 base and J by 2 bases. Here the CDR3 DNA reads TGTGCCAGCAGCTTAGCCCCTGGTGGGGCGGGAGGCCTAAACACCGGGGAGCTGTTTTTT. Its translation: CASSLAPGGAGGLNTGELFF.

There are many counts of this clonotype. The chain recombines TRBV18 with TRBJ2-5, with 11 bases lining up with TRBD2. After removal of 3 bases from V and 1 base from J, the junction contained 1 base not matched to a gene. The CDR3 totals 15 residues. CDR1 is KGHSH and CDR2 is LQKENI in the germline V gene. CDR3 sequence reads: CASSPTSGAQETQYF. CDR3 bases: TGTGCCAGCTCACCGACTAGCGGGGCCCAAGAGACCCAGTACTTC.